This entry concerns a single T cell receptor (beta chain). Antigen unknown. Assay: immunoSEQ multiplex PCR; the TCRdb copy retains only in-frame clones and omits some. The sample has 130,000 to 150,000 clones, approximately 89% seen once; the top ten hold under 0.8%. This entry comes from a study of cytomegalovirus exposure and HLA in healthy donors. Study outcomes and limitations: The investigators catalogued 160 or so TCR beta chains as cytomegalovirus-associated. Usually a TCR sequence was rare, but some public TCRs were found in many donors. Cytomegalovirus status, reportedly, was diagnosed with high specificity and sensitivity by the classifier.

The donors were in the approximately 120-subject validation cohort; that cohort was separate from the approximately 700-subject first cohort. J lost 0 bases, V lost 0 bases, and 5 bases had no gene match. The CDR3 totals 17 residues. Germline V gene sequence: CDR1 SGDLS, CDR2 YYNGEE. Material: PBMCs. The source of this sequence is a man younger than 30 in good health and CMV-seronegative. The chain couples TRBV9 to TRBJ2-7; TRBD1 matches 11 bases. As DNA, the CDR3 is TGTGCCAGCAGCGTAGACCCGGGACAGGGGGGCTCCTACGAGCAGTACTTC. Its translation is CASSVDPGQGGSYEQYF.